This T cell receptor (beta chain) was found in a study of molecular identifiers for immune sequencing clone quantification (dated by TCRdb to 2017 to 2018). For the study in its entirety: For a replicate experiment, the RNA from either around 20,000 or 99,000 naive CD8 T cells was divided into five aliquots, and four of those aliquots went on to sequencing. This methods study benchmarked molecular-identifier clustering-based TCR repertoire sequencing (MIDCIRS) and TCR RNA copy counting, using CD8 T cells to do so.

What the work shows at the level of the full study, not this receptor alone: Spiked-in Jurkat TCR RNA equivalent to a single cell was reported to be detectable even among 850,000 to 1,000,000 naive CD8 T cells. Clones above 20 RNA copies held over 97% of molecules in CMV-specific effector cells but under 1% in naive cells. The naive libraries included spiked-in Jurkat TCR RNA (roughly 9 copies' worth), and this RNA is not part of the donor repertoire. When barcode sub-clustering was omitted, TCR diversity was inflated by chimeric consensus sequences, with chimeras reaching as high as 47%. Highly expanded clone sizes could be underestimated if identical TCR molecules share a barcode. Modeling estimated about three recovered TCR RNA copies per cell, compared with about 10 by digital PCR, which implies roughly 30% capture efficiency.

Libraries of naive CD8 T cells were built from anywhere between roughly 19,000 and 1,000,000 sorted cells, with 10%, 30% or 50% of the purified RNA used. Naive CD8 T cells, defined as CD8+CD4-CCR7+CD45RA+, were FACS-sorted into RLT Plus buffer on a BD FACSAria II. More than 8 TCR copies' worth of Jurkat RNA were spiked into roughly 17,000-1,100,000 naive CD8 T cell samples to test detection sensitivity. Enrichment of CD8 T cells was done with RosetteSep CD8+ T Cell Enrichment Cocktail plus Ficoll-Paque, and ACK red cell lysis came afterward. The table lists this clonotype with a few counts. Its antigen is not yet known. One base away there is no much larger clone; base qualities are not given. The germline V gene yields SGHVS for CDR1 and FQNEAQ for CDR2. The CDR3 sequence holds 13 residues, the cysteine and phenylalanine included. Of all the DNA, just the CDR3 is kept, 39 bases in frame from base 1. V is clipped by 1 base and J by 7 bases, and the sequence between their germline boundaries is 11 bases long.

Library prep was done by PCR. This sample was sequenced with a NextSeq 500. Preparation of bulk TCR libraries followed a previously described approach, with the TCR primers listed in Table S5. Purification of total RNA was performed with the Qiagen AllPrep DNA/RNA kit. Before analysis, reads from multiple sequencing runs of the same library were pooled. As for the original processing: Reads were retained only if their TCR constant sequence matched exactly, and those retained reads were trimmed to 150 nt and grouped according to their 12-nt molecular barcodes. Within each barcode group, reads were sub-clustered at a 15% Levenshtein threshold, and quality-weighted consensus sequences were built per RNA molecule. Non-functional sequences were filtered out, along with any lower-count sequence sitting one edit away from another sequence. Based on a fit of two negative binomial distributions, barcode sub-clusters having less than 20% of the maximum read count were discarded. In TCRdb, the public reads were trimmed at Q25 with fastp and aligned with MiXCR, with productive beta chains retained. Identical CDR3 proteins give one entry, which carries the most common genes and DNA. The V and J calls and clone size come from TCRdb's table, not from the authors' own analysis. The sample data list 80,000 to 130,000 distinct CDR3 sequences, and roughly a third of these were observed just once. The ten largest clonotypes hold roughly 4.2% of the sample.

The TCR was taken from a human donor in good health. Some libraries in this study had Jurkat cell RNA spiked in. What was sequenced was naive CD8+ T cells from blood, with Jurkat cell RNA spiked in. Sample cell subset or site, as interpreted from the label and publication: FACS-sorted CD8+CD4-CCR7+CD45RA+ naive T cells. The chain links TRBV7-8 with TRBJ2-7, with the D assignment possibly TRBD1 or TRBD2, given 5 matching bases for each. The DNA reads TGTGCCAGCAGCTTAGTGGCAGGGAGTGAGCAGTACTTC. Protein translation: CASSLVAGSEQYF.